The 16 T cell receptor beta chains reported below all come from one sample, sequenced in a study of T cell repertoires in ileal Crohn's disease. Sequenced by immunoSEQ multiplex PCR; TCRdb stores in-frame clones only, minus some. The sample yields roughly 14,000 clones, around 84% seen once. The sequencing input was ileal tissue. Receptors originate from an adult with Crohn's disease.

This clone was picked up one time. CDR3 region: CSVAGLAGGGTGELFF. The CDR3 nucleotides are TGCAGCGTCGCGGGACTAGCGGGGGGCGGCACCGGGGAGCTGTTTTTT. The chain employs TRBV29-1 and TRBJ2-2; 15 positions match TRBD2. CDR3 length: 16 amino acids. CDR1 SQVTM and CDR2 ANQGSEA come from the germline V gene. The V gene end was trimmed by 6 bases and the J gene end by 4 bases; junction bases not matched to a gene: 6.

The chain joins TRBV19 to TRBJ2-7, with a possible D match to TRBD2 (5 bases). The germline V and J ends were trimmed by 5 bases and 3 bases, with 8 bases remaining between them. Per germline, CDR1 LNHDA and CDR2 SQIVND (reference sequence). The CDR3 loop spans 12 amino acids. This chain's CDR3 is CASSRGHYEQYF. CDR3 bases: TGTGCCAGTAGTCGAGGGCACTACGAGCAGTACTTC. The full variable domain, its missing parts supplied by reference TRBV19 and TRBJ2-7, is DGGITQSPKYLFRKEGQNVTLSCEQNLNHDAMYWYRQDPGQGLRLIYYSQIVNDFQKGDIAEGYSVSREKKESFPLTVTSAQKNPTAFYLCASSRGHYEQYFGPGTRLTVT.

The chain recombines TRBV2 with TRBJ2-7, with D perhaps TRBD1 (6 bases). Trimming pared 6 bases from V and 7 bases from J, leaving 19 bases between. Germline CDR1 SNHLY, CDR2 FYNNEI. CDR3 length: 14 residues. The CDR3 loop is CASRRQAVSEEQYF. CDR3 DNA sequence: TGTGCCAGCAGACGACAGGCGGTCTCAGAGGAGCAGTACTTC.

This sequence joins TRBV7-2 and TRBJ2-2; the D is unclear. V shed 2 bases and J shed 8 bases, with 6 bases lying between them. Germline assignment: CDR1 SGHTA and CDR2 FQGNSA. This CDR3 is built from 12 residues. DNA for the CDR3: TGTGCCAGCAGCTTAAATTCTGGGGAGCTGTTTTTT. Protein: CASSLNSGELFF. Supplemented by reference TRBV7-2 and TRBJ2-2, the full variable domain reads GAGVSQSPSNKVTEKGKDVELRCDPISGHTALYWYRQSLGQGLEFLIYFQGNSAPDKSGLPSDRFSAERTGGSVSTLTIQRTQQEDSAVYLCASSLNSGELFFGEGSRLTVL.

CDR3: CASSFKGSNSPLHF. CDR3 coding DNA: TGTGCCAGCAGTTTCAAGGGGTCTAATTCACCCCTCCACTTT. The rearrangement uses TRBV28 and TRBJ1-6; perhaps TRBD1 as D (5 bases). With 3 bases removed from V and 6 bases from J, the gap between germline ends came to 9 bases. CDR3 length equals 14 residues. Germline V lookup: CDR1 MDHEN, CDR2 SYDVKM. Combining the CDR3 with reference TRBV28 and TRBJ1-6 gives the whole variable domain DVKVTQSSRYLVKRTGEKVFLECVQDMDHENMFWYRQDPGLGLRLIYFSYDVKMKEKGDIPEGYSVSREKKERFSLILESASTNQTSMYLCASSFKGSNSPLHFGNGTRLTVT.

This sequence joins TRBV5-4 and TRBJ1-5, with 8 bases that match TRBD1. The CDR3 is made up of 15 amino acids. Germline CDR1 SGHNT, CDR2 YYREEE (reference sequence). V gave up 0 bases and J gave up 4 bases; unmatched junction bases: 3. The CDR3 spells CASSLGTGMNQPQHF. The CDR3 DNA is TGTGCCAGCAGCTTGGGGACAGGGATGAATCAGCCCCAGCATTTT.

The chain recombines TRBV5-6 with TRBJ2-1; TRBD1 aligns across 10 bases. The V gene's germline CDR1 is SGHDT and CDR2 YYEEEE. V trimming: 2 bases; J trimming: 2 bases; junction bases outside the gene matches: 4. The length of the CDR3 is 16 residues. In DNA, the CDR3 is TGTGCCAGCAGCTTATTTGGGACAGGGGCCTACAATGAGCAGTTCTTC. Its protein product is CASSLFGTGAYNEQFF.

The chain links TRBV28 to TRBJ1-3; TRBD1 matches at 11 bases. CDR1 and CDR2 (germline): MDHEN, SYDVKM. The CDR3 contains 16 residues. With V trimmed by 5 bases and J by 3 bases, 6 bases remained unmatched. CDR3 sequence: CASSGPGQGVGNTIYF. CDR3 in DNA: TGTGCCAGCAGTGGCCCGGGACAGGGGGTTGGAAACACCATATATTTT.

The chain links TRBV7-2 to TRBJ1-1; 7 nucleotides match TRBD1. The germline gives CDR1 SGHTA, CDR2 FQGNSA. V shed 6 bases and J 12 bases; nucleotides not matched to a gene: 19. This CDR3 is built from 15 residues. CDR3 sequence reads: CASSPLGQEKETTFF. CDR3 DNA: TGTGCCAGCAGTCCACTCGGACAGGAGAAAGAGACGACTTTCTTT. The entire variable domain, with the rest obtained from reference TRBV7-2 and TRBJ1-1, is as follows: GAGVSQSPSNKVTEKGKDVELRCDPISGHTALYWYRQSLGQGLEFLIYFQGNSAPDKSGLPSDRFSAERTGGSVSTLTIQRTQQEDSAVYLCASSPLGQEKETTFFGQGTRLTVV.

This clone has only a few counts. The V gene is TRBV27, the J gene TRBJ1-1; TRBD1 aligns across 10 bases. Per germline, CDR1 MNHEY and CDR2 SMNVEV (reference sequence). The CDR3 loop spans 14 amino acids. Trimming removed 8 bases from V and 4 bases from J; junction bases left unmatched: 7. Here the CDR3 DNA reads TGTGCCAGCTCCCGAGGACAGGGGGGCACTGAAGCTTTCTTT. Translating gives CASSRGQGGTEAFF.

The gene calls are TRBV28 and TRBJ2-1; 9 positions match TRBD2. This CDR3 region has 16 residues. Unmatched junction bases numbered 6, after V lost 2 bases and J lost 4 bases. Germline V lookup: CDR1 MDHEN, CDR2 SYDVKM. The CDR3 here is CASSLIERGDYNEQFF. For the CDR3, the DNA is TGTGCCAGCAGTTTAATCGAGCGGGGGGATTACAATGAGCAGTTCTTC.

This clone was seen more than once but under ten times. This chain links TRBV4-2 with TRBJ1-2; tentatively, D is TRBD1 (5 bases). V lost 10 bases and J lost 3, with 21 bases in between. This CDR3 comprises 15 residues. In germline, CDR1 is LGHNA, CDR2 YNFKEQ. CDR3 residues: CATQNLGGGDYGYTF. For the CDR3, the DNA is TGTGCCACCCAGAACTTGGGCGGAGGGGACTATGGCTACACCTTC.

This clone has a handful of counts. The J gene is TRBJ1-2, the V gene TRBV7-8; 8 bases align to TRBD1. The CDR3 length is 14 residues. Per the germline V gene, CDR1 is SGHVS and CDR2 is FQNEAQ. The V segment lost 1 base and the J segment 6 bases; nucleotides outside the gene matches: 4. CDR3 protein: CASSLGDRNDGYTF. The CDR3 nucleotides read TGTGCCAGCAGCTTAGGGGACAGGAACGATGGCTACACCTTC.

This chain connects TRBV6-5 to TRBJ2-3; a possible D gene is TRBD2 (6 bases). The CDR3 length is 15 residues. Germline assignment: CDR1 MNHEY and CDR2 SVGAGI. Trimming took off 2 bases at V and 0 bases at J, with 9 bases between the two ends. The CDR3 coding sequence is TGTGCCAGCAGTTACGGCGGGACTAGCACAGATACGCAGTATTTT. This encodes CASSYGGTSTDTQYF.

The chain links TRBV21-1 to TRBJ2-7; the table's D call TRBD1 went unverified against the DNA. TRBV21-1 is marked as a pseudogene. CDR3 size: 12 residues. CDR3 DNA sequence: TGTGCCAGGGGTATGGGCTACTACGAGCAGTACTTC. Protein product: CARGMGYYEQYF.

Here the CDR3 reads CASSSTGKNSPLHF. Written as DNA, the CDR3 is TGTGCCAGCAGCTCAACAGGGAAAAATTCACCCCTCCACTTT. This chain uses TRBV7-9 with TRBJ1-6; D is possibly TRBD1 (6 bases). V lost 4 bases and J 7 bases, leaving 11 bases between the germline ends. Germline CDR1 is SEHNR and CDR2 is FQNEAQ (reference sequence). The CDR3 loop spans 14 amino acids.